The rows below give T cell receptor beta chains drawn from one sample of a study of T cells after yellow fever vaccination. MiXCR was run by TCRdb on the 5' RACE reads, yielding one entry per CDR3 protein. The repertoire has about 110,000 distinct CDR3 sequences, around 8.6% of them found once; the top ten carry about 25%. This specimen was CD8+ T cells sorted from PBMCs, taken 45 days after the yellow fever booster vaccination. These TCRs come from a man aged 25-40 years who received the YFV17D yellow fever vaccine. Each CDR3 is given with its conserved first and last residue. A D gene is named only where the DNA matches it firmly. Clone size is shown for a subset of rows, as once, few, many or a class of expanded clone.

TRBJ2-7	13	TRBV13	many	NA	CASSAEVRNEQYF	TGTGCCAGCAGCGCAGAGGTGAGAAACGAGCAGTACTTC
TRBJ2-1	15	TRBV27	NA	TRBD2	CASSLQRGTYNEQFF	TGTGCCAGCAGTTTACAGCGGGGGACCTACAATGAGCAGTTCTTC
TRBJ2-1	14	TRBV5-8	many	TRBD1	CASSLRTGDNEQFF	TGTGCCAGCAGCTTGCGGACAGGGGACAATGAGCAGTTCTTC
TRBJ1-2	12	TRBV29-1	many	TRBD1	CSVATGNYGYTF	TGCAGCGTTGCGACAGGGAACTATGGCTACACCTTC
TRBJ2-3	12	TRBV20-1	many	NA	CSAVLGGDTQYF	TGCAGTGCCGTCTTAGGGGGAGATACGCAGTATTTT
TRBJ2-7	14	TRBV28	many	NA	CASRGAGQPYEQYF	TGTGCCAGCAGAGGGGCAGGACAGCCCTACGAGCAGTACTTC
TRBJ2-5	16	TRBV6-1	many	NA	CASARRDRTLQETQYF	TGTGCCAGCGCGAGAAGGGACCGGACCCTCCAAGAGACCCAGTACTTC
TRBJ2-7	15	TRBV4-3	many	NA	CASSQEVAGPYEQYF	TGCGCCAGCAGCCAAGAAGTAGCAGGCCCCTACGAGCAGTACTTC
TRBJ2-5	16	TRBV7-6	many	NA	CASSGEGEQVQETQYF	TGTGCCAGCAGCGGAGAGGGGGAACAGGTTCAAGAGACCCAGTACTTC
TRBJ2-7	12	TRBV12-3/TRBV12-4	few	NA	CASGAGMNEQYF	TGTGCCAGCGGGGCAGGGATGAACGAGCAGTACTTC
TRBJ1-1	11	TRBV10-1	many	NA	CASSRGTEAFF	TGCGCCAGCAGCCGGGGCACTGAAGCTTTCTTT
TRBJ2-5	15	TRBV4-1	NA	TRBD2	CASSQVWTSQETQYF	TGCGCCAGCAGCCAAGTCTGGACTAGCCAAGAGACCCAGTACTTC
TRBJ2-5	14	TRBV11-2	NA	NA	CASSTQGYQETQYF	TGTGCCAGCAGCACTCAGGGTTACCAAGAGACCCAGTACTTC
TRBJ1-1	13	TRBV6-2/TRBV6-3	NA	NA	CASKFGPGAEAFF	TGTGCCAGCAAATTCGGACCGGGAGCTGAAGCTTTCTTT
TRBJ2-5	16	TRBV5-1	many	TRBD2	CASSPTPGLLEETQYF	TGCGCCAGCAGCCCTACCCCGGGACTACTCGAGGAGACCCAGTACTTC
TRBJ2-3	15	TRBV7-6	NA	NA	CASSDQYSHTDTQYF	TGTGCCAGCAGCGACCAATACTCCCACACAGATACGCAGTATTTT
TRBJ2-7	14	TRBV29-1	many	TRBD1	CSVVLTDRVYEQYF	TGCAGCGTTGTTTTAACGGACAGGGTCTACGAGCAGTACTTC
TRBJ2-3	14	TRBV25-1	many	NA	CASSKDRGTDTQYF	TGTGCCAGCAGTAAAGACAGAGGTACAGATACGCAGTATTTT
TRBJ2-5	14	TRBV4-2	many	NA	CASSQMGARETQYF	TGTGCCAGCAGCCAGATGGGGGCTCGGGAGACCCAGTACTTC
TRBJ2-3	17	TRBV7-2	NA	TRBD1	CASSVRQTGGAFDTQYF	TGTGCCAGCAGCGTCCGACAGACAGGGGGCGCCTTTGATACGCAGTATTTT
TRBJ2-2	16	TRBV30	NA	TRBD1	CAWSEPGQANTGELFF	TGTGCCTGGAGTGAACCGGGACAGGCAAACACCGGGGAGCTGTTTTTT
TRBJ2-1	14	TRBV29-1	many	TRBD1	CSVGGQGVYNEQFF	TGCAGCGTTGGCGGACAGGGGGTCTACAATGAGCAGTTCTTC
TRBJ2-5	13	TRBV27	many	NA	CASSFQLSETQYF	TGTGCCAGCAGTTTCCAGCTTTCAGAGACCCAGTACTTC
TRBJ2-1	14	TRBV12-3/TRBV12-4	many	TRBD1	CAITGGRLNNEQFF	TGTGCCATCACAGGGGGCCGTTTAAACAATGAGCAGTTCTTC
TRBJ2-3	16	TRBV5-1	few	NA	CASSSSTYEITDTQYF	TGCGCCAGCAGCTCGTCTACGTACGAGATAACAGATACGCAGTATTTT
TRBJ2-5	13	TRBV6-2/TRBV6-3	many	NA	CASSYGVVETQYF	TGTGCCAGCAGTTACGGGGTTGTGGAGACCCAGTACTTC
TRBJ2-3	16	TRBV6-5	few	TRBD2	CASSYGRLADADTQYF	TGTGCCAGCAGTTACGGGAGACTAGCTGATGCAGATACGCAGTATTTT
TRBJ1-4	15	TRBV15	many	NA	CATSRDTGAVEKLFF	TGTGCCACCAGCAGAGATACGGGGGCCGTTGAAAAACTGTTTTTT
TRBJ2-3	15	TRBV7-9	many	TRBD1	CASMTGTGGTDTQYF	TGTGCCAGCATGACCGGGACAGGGGGCACAGATACGCAGTATTTT
TRBJ2-3	16	TRBV6-1	many	NA	CASRLGGGPSTDTQYF	TGTGCCAGCAGATTGGGAGGTGGCCCCAGCACAGATACGCAGTATTTT
TRBJ2-2	19	TRBV15	many	TRBD1	CATSIERQGVLRNTGELFF	TGTGCCACCAGCATCGAAAGACAGGGGGTTTTGAGAAACACCGGGGAGCTGTTTTTT
TRBJ2-5	11	TRBV19	many	NA	CDDGRRETQYF	TGTGACGACGGACGGCGAGAGACCCAGTACTTC
TRBJ1-5	16	TRBV3-1	NA	TRBD1	CASSPGGTYSNQPQHF	TGTGCCAGCAGCCCAGGGGGAACTTATAGCAATCAGCCCCAGCATTTT
TRBJ2-1	18	TRBV28	NA	TRBD2	CASTARSLAGGLYNEQFF	TGTGCCAGCACGGCCAGGTCCCTAGCGGGAGGCCTCTACAATGAGCAGTTCTTC
TRBJ1-1	17	TRBV7-2	few	NA	CASSPQGRGQMNTEAFF	TGTGCCAGCAGCCCTCAAGGCCGGGGCCAAATGAACACTGAAGCTTTCTTT
TRBJ2-7	12	TRBV5-6	many	NA	CASSWGGYEQYF	TGTGCCAGCAGCTGGGGAGGCTACGAGCAGTACTTC
TRBJ2-7	11	TRBV29-1	many	NA	CSVEDYYEQYF	TGCAGCGTAGAGGACTACTACGAGCAGTACTTC
TRBJ1-5	13	TRBV12-3/TRBV12-4	many	NA	CASTRGGGQPQHF	TGTGCCAGCACGCGGGGGGGTGGGCAGCCCCAGCATTTT
TRBJ1-2	11	TRBV5-6	few	NA	CASSRGQIYTF	TGTGCCAGCAGCCGTGGACAGATCTACACCTTC
TRBJ2-7	15	TRBV27	many	NA	CASSSDAGQYLEQYF	TGTGCCAGCAGTTCGGATGCGGGACAATACCTCGAGCAGTACTTC
TRBJ2-7	12	TRBV30	NA	NA	CAWGQQSNEQYF	TGTGCCTGGGGCCAGCAAAGTAACGAGCAGTACTTC
TRBJ2-1	15	TRBV7-9	many	NA	CASSSDRDQNNEQFF	TGTGCCAGCAGCTCCGACCGGGACCAAAACAATGAGCAGTTCTTC
TRBJ1-1	14	TRBV4-2	many	NA	CASSQDVADTEAFF	TGTGCCAGCAGCCAAGATGTGGCAGACACTGAAGCTTTCTTT
TRBJ2-5	12	TRBV27	many	NA	CASSLPDSTQYF	TGTGCCAGCAGTTTACCTGACAGCACCCAGTACTTC
TRBJ2-1	14	TRBV29-1	many	NA	CSVVTPTGGDEQFF	TGCAGCGTTGTAACACCTACCGGCGGGGATGAGCAGTTCTTC
TRBJ1-1	13	TRBV6-5	many	NA	CASSYSFQGEAFF	TGTGCCAGCAGTTACTCATTTCAGGGTGAAGCTTTCTTT